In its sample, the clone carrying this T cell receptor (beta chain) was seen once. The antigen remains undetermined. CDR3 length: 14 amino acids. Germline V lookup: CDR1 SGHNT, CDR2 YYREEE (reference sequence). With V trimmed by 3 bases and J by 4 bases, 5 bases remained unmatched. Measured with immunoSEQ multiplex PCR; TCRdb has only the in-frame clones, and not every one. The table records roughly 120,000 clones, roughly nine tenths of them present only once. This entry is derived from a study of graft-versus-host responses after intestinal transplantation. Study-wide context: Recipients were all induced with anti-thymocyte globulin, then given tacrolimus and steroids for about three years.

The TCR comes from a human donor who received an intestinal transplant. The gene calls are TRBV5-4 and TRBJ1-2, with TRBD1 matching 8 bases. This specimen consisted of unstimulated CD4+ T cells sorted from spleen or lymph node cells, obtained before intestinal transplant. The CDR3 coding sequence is TGTGCCAGCAGCTCAGGCGGACAGGGCTATGGCTACACCTTC. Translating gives CASSSGGQGYGYTF.